The clone carrying this T cell receptor (beta chain) was counted once. This record belongs to a study of blood T cell repertoires in COVID-19. Overall study context: Samples came from the United States, Italy and Spain, spanning acute and convalescent COVID-19. PBMCs, B-cell-depleted T cells, or T cells were the source of the cDNA or gDNA that made up the material.

The CDR3 consists of 14 residues. Deletions cut 2 bases from V and 5 bases from J, with 12 bases between. Per germline, CDR1 SGHTA and CDR2 FQGNSA. Authors' processing steps: The authors estimated nucleated cell counts from reference gene primer amplification. The table came from immunoSEQ multiplex PCR; TCRdb's copy has only in-frame clones and leaves some out. V and J calls and clone size are copied from that table; D and trimming were computed from the DNA. Seen here are some 100,000 clones, about 87% observed once, and the top ten hold about 1.1%. Source material: peripheral blood. The chain recombines TRBV7-2 with TRBJ1-2, with a possible D match to TRBD1 (6 bases). The clonotype comes from a human donor in a cohort sampled during active COVID-19. The chain's CDR3 is CASSLYRTDYGYTF. The CDR3 region has the DNA TGTGCCAGCAGCTTATACAGGACAGATTATGGCTACACCTTC. Supplemented by reference TRBV7-2 and TRBJ1-2, the full variable domain reads GAGVSQSPSNKVTEKGKDVELRCDPISGHTALYWYRQSLGQGLEFLIYFQGNSAPDKSGLPSDRFSAERTGGSVSTLTIQRTQQEDSAVYLCASSLYRTDYGYTFGSGTRLTVV.